This T cell receptor beta chain stems from a study of graft-versus-host responses after intestinal transplantation. The data were produced by immunoSEQ multiplex PCR, yet TCRdb's version contains in-frame clones alone and is incomplete. The data contain 65,000 to 90,000 clones, around 90% of them seen just once; the ten biggest clones take up 7% to 9.5%. Concerning this clone: Its antigen is currently unknown.

V lost 5 bases and J lost 2; bases outside the gene matches: 13. Germline CDR1 SEHNR, CDR2 FQNEAQ (reference sequence). This CDR3 region has 19 residues. The sequence was obtained from a human donor who was the organ donor for an intestinal transplant. The V call is TRBV7-9, the J call TRBJ2-6, with 9 bases identical to TRBD1. The source was unstimulated CD8+ T cells sorted from spleen or lymph node cells, collected before transplant. The CDR3 DNA follows: TGTGCCAGCAGCGCCTCCATTCCGGGACAGGGCCCTGGGGCCAACGTCCTGACTTTC. Its protein product is CASSASIPGQGPGANVLTF.